This T cell receptor beta chain is drawn from a study of technical replicates of blood from a handful of donors. The CDR3 covers 12 residues. The germline CDR1 and CDR2 sequences are MNHNY and SVGAGI (reference sequence). V was trimmed by 7 bases and J by 1 base, leaving 7 bases between them. Here immunoSEQ multiplex PCR was the method, and the copy in TCRdb shows in-frame clones only, minus some. The sample carries more than 60,000 clones, approximately 90% recorded once. This TCR came from a human donor in good health. Some clones in this sample may be carry-over from other donors' samples. This chain connects TRBV6-6 to TRBJ1-1; no reliable D call. Sequenced: PBMCs. The CDR3 DNA is TGTGCCAGCACTGGCGGGAACACTGAAGCTTTCTTT. It yields the protein CASTGGNTEAFF.